Given below is one TCR beta chain in context. Antigen unknown. J lost 6 bases, V lost 6 bases, and 10 bases had no gene match. Germline CDR1 reads MNHEY; CDR2 reads SVGAGI. The CDR3 runs to 15 residues. The sample comes from a study of cytomegalovirus exposure and HLA in healthy donors. Study-wide background: The same platform used for the 500 to 850 first-cohort repertoires was also used for the 95 to 150 validation repertoires, as a later analysis reported. Study-level findings and limits: Overall, around 160 TCR beta chains were annotated as cytomegalovirus-associated. As confirmed in vitro, three CMV-associated chains were specific for CMV antigens.

Sequencing used immunoSEQ multiplex PCR; TCRdb keeps in-frame clones, though not all of them. This sample carries 200,000 to 300,000 clones, approximately 83% of them seen once, and the ten largest clones take around 1.3%. The chain recombines TRBV6-5 with TRBJ1-5; 8 nucleotides align to TRBD1. The source is a woman in her 30s in good health and CMV-seropositive. Sequencing input: PBMCs. CDR3 sequence reads: CASSSDRGGGQPQHF. In DNA, the CDR3 is TGTGCCAGCAGCTCCGACAGGGGAGGGGGTCAGCCCCAGCATTTT.